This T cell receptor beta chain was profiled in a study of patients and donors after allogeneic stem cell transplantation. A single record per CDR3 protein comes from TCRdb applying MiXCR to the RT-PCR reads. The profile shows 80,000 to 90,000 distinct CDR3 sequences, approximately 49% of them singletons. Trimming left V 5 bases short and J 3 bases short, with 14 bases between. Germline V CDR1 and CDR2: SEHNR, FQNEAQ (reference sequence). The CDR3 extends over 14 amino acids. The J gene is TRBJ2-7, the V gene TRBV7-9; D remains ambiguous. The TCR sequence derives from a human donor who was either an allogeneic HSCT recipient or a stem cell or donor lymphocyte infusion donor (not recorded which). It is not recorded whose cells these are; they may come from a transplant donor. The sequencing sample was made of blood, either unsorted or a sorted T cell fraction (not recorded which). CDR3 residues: CASSASYSRYEQYF. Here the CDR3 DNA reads TGTGCCAGCAGCGCGTCTTACAGCCGCTACGAGCAGTACTTC.